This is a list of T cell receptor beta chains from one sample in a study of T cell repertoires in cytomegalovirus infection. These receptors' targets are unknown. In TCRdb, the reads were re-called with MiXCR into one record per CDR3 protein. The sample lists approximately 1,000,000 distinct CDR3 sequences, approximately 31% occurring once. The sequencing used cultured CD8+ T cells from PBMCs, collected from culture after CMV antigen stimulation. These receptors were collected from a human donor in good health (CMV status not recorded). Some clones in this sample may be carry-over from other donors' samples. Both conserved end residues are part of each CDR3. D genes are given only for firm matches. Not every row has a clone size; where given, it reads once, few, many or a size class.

cdr3_nt: TGTGCCTCCCGGCCACCGTGGGGGAACACTGAAGCTTTCTTT
cdr3_aa: CASRPPWGNTEAFF
v_call: TRBV19
clone_size: -
j_call: TRBJ1-1
d_call: -

cdr3_nt: TGTGCCAGCAGTTTATCCACAGCGGCCGAGGGTGGCTACACCTTC
cdr3_aa: CASSLSTAAEGGYTF
v_call: TRBV27
clone_size: few
j_call: TRBJ1-2
d_call: -

cdr3_nt: TGCAGTGCTAGGCGGAGAGAGAGACGTATCAACACTGAAGCTTTCTTT
cdr3_aa: CSARRRERRINTEAFF
v_call: TRBV20-1
clone_size: many
j_call: TRBJ1-1
d_call: -

cdr3_nt: TGCGCCAGCAGCCAAGATCCAGGGAAAGAGACCCAGTACTTC
cdr3_aa: CASSQDPGKETQYF
v_call: TRBV4-1
clone_size: -
j_call: TRBJ2-5
d_call: -

cdr3_nt: TGTGCCAGCAGCCCCATCCTAGATAGCAATCAGCCCCAGCATTTT
cdr3_aa: CASSPILDSNQPQHF
v_call: TRBV7-2
clone_size: few
j_call: TRBJ1-5
d_call: -

cdr3_nt: TGTGCCATCAGTGAGTCGCGCAGGACGGGTGGAAACACCATATATTTT
cdr3_aa: CAISESRRTGGNTIYF
v_call: TRBV10-3
clone_size: -
j_call: TRBJ1-3
d_call: -

cdr3_nt: TGTGCCAGCTACCACAATGAGCAGTTCTTC
cdr3_aa: CASYHNEQFF
v_call: TRBV2
clone_size: -
j_call: TRBJ2-1
d_call: -

cdr3_nt: TGTGCCAGCGGGGGGCGTTACAATGAGCAGTTCTTC
cdr3_aa: CASGGRYNEQFF
v_call: TRBV2
clone_size: -
j_call: TRBJ2-1
d_call: -

cdr3_nt: TGTGCCAGCAGCTCTACAGGGTGGGAAAACATTCAGTACTTC
cdr3_aa: CASSSTGWENIQYF
v_call: TRBV7-9
clone_size: few
j_call: TRBJ2-4
d_call: -

cdr3_nt: TGTGCCAGTAGGAGGGGCCCAATCTACAATGAGCAGTTCTTC
cdr3_aa: CASRRGPIYNEQFF
v_call: TRBV19
clone_size: few
j_call: TRBJ2-1
d_call: -

cdr3_nt: TGTGCCAGCAGCCAGACTAGCGGGGGGCAGCTTAGCTACGAGCAGTACTTC
cdr3_aa: CASSQTSGGQLSYEQYF
v_call: TRBV7-6
clone_size: many
j_call: TRBJ2-7
d_call: TRBD2

cdr3_nt: TGTGCTAGTGGTTTTCTCATCGAGAGGACTAGCAGGGCCGGGGAGCTGTTTTTT
cdr3_aa: CASGFLIERTSRAGELFF
v_call: TRBV12-5
clone_size: -
j_call: TRBJ2-2
d_call: TRBD2

cdr3_nt: TGTGCCAGCAGCTTGTCACACCTAGATAGAAGCTACACCTTC
cdr3_aa: CASSLSHLDRSYTF
v_call: TRBV5-8
clone_size: -
j_call: TRBJ1-2
d_call: -

cdr3_nt: TGTGCCAGCAGTTTCCCTCCCTTTACGGGACGAACTTTTTCTGGGGCCAACGTCCTGACTTTC
cdr3_aa: CASSFPPFTGRTFSGANVLTF
v_call: TRBV12-3/TRBV12-4
clone_size: many
j_call: TRBJ2-6
d_call: -

cdr3_nt: TGTGCCAGTAGTATAACGGATGAAGCTTTCTTT
cdr3_aa: CASSITDEAFF
v_call: TRBV19
clone_size: -
j_call: TRBJ1-1
d_call: -

cdr3_nt: TGTGCCAGTAGCCATAAATCGGGGGAACCAGAAGAGACCCAGTACTTC
cdr3_aa: CASSHKSGEPEETQYF
v_call: TRBV19
clone_size: -
j_call: TRBJ2-5
d_call: -

cdr3_nt: TGTGCCAGCTCACGCGGCCCACAGGACTCCCTGTACTACGAGCAGTACTTC
cdr3_aa: CASSRGPQDSLYYEQYF
v_call: TRBV6-5
clone_size: few
j_call: TRBJ2-7
d_call: -

cdr3_nt: TGTGCCAGCTCGCCCCTGGGACAATCGGTTCTGGGGGCCAACGTCCTGACTTTC
cdr3_aa: CASSPLGQSVLGANVLTF
v_call: TRBV7-9
clone_size: -
j_call: TRBJ2-6
d_call: -

cdr3_nt: TGTGCCAGCAGCCAAGATTATCAGGGGGTCAGGAACACTGAAGCTTTCTTT
cdr3_aa: CASSQDYQGVRNTEAFF
v_call: TRBV3-1
clone_size: -
j_call: TRBJ1-1
d_call: TRBD1

cdr3_nt: TGTGCCAGCGGAAACGGAGGTGGAGAGACCCAGTACTTC
cdr3_aa: CASGNGGGETQYF
v_call: TRBV6-5
clone_size: -
j_call: TRBJ2-5
d_call: -

cdr3_nt: TGTGCCAGCAGTGAAGAAGAGAGCCAACCCTACGAGCAGTACTTC
cdr3_aa: CASSEEESQPYEQYF
v_call: TRBV6-1
clone_size: -
j_call: TRBJ2-7
d_call: -

cdr3_nt: TGTGCCATCAGTGGTCAGGGGCTAGTATTTGGCTACACCTTC
cdr3_aa: CAISGQGLVFGYTF
v_call: TRBV10-3
clone_size: few
j_call: TRBJ1-2
d_call: -

cdr3_nt: TGTGCCAGCAGTTACTCGACGCGGGGAACCACAGATACGCAGTATTTT
cdr3_aa: CASSYSTRGTTDTQYF
v_call: TRBV6-6
clone_size: -
j_call: TRBJ2-3
d_call: -

cdr3_nt: TGTGCCAGCAGCTTAGGGCACCAAACCGCCTACGAGCAGTACTTC
cdr3_aa: CASSLGHQTAYEQYF
v_call: TRBV13
clone_size: -
j_call: TRBJ2-7
d_call: -

cdr3_nt: TGTGCCAGCAGCTCGGAGCAGATTAGCAATCAGCCCCAGCATTTT
cdr3_aa: CASSSEQISNQPQHF
v_call: TRBV7-9
clone_size: -
j_call: TRBJ1-5
d_call: -

cdr3_nt: TGTGCCAGCGGGGAGGGGTTTGGGAACACTGAAGCTTTCTTT
cdr3_aa: CASGEGFGNTEAFF
v_call: TRBV2
clone_size: -
j_call: TRBJ1-1
d_call: -

cdr3_nt: TGTGCCAGCAGCTTGTCCCCCGGGACAGCTGAAGCTTTCTTT
cdr3_aa: CASSLSPGTAEAFF
v_call: TRBV12-3/TRBV12-4
clone_size: many
j_call: TRBJ1-1
d_call: TRBD1

cdr3_nt: TGTGCCAGCAGCCCTATAGGGACGAACACCGGGGAGCTGTTTTTT
cdr3_aa: CASSPIGTNTGELFF
v_call: TRBV27
clone_size: -
j_call: TRBJ2-2
d_call: -

cdr3_nt: TGTGCCAGCAGGTGGGGGACAGAATCCTACGAGCAGTACTTC
cdr3_aa: CASRWGTESYEQYF
v_call: TRBV6-6
clone_size: -
j_call: TRBJ2-7
d_call: TRBD1

cdr3_nt: TGTGCCAGCAGTTACTCGCAGGCTACCCCCAGCACAGATACGCAGTATTTT
cdr3_aa: CASSYSQATPSTDTQYF
v_call: TRBV6-5
clone_size: -
j_call: TRBJ2-3
d_call: -

cdr3_nt: TGTGCCAGCAGCTTAGTGGGAGACATTCAGTACTTC
cdr3_aa: CASSLVGDIQYF
v_call: TRBV11-2
clone_size: -
j_call: TRBJ2-4
d_call: -

cdr3_nt: TGTGTCAGCGTCTTTTTGGGCGGCTCGATCCAAGAGACCCAGTACTTC
cdr3_aa: CVSVFLGGSIQETQYF
v_call: TRBV12-3/TRBV12-4
clone_size: -
j_call: TRBJ2-5
d_call: -

cdr3_nt: TGTGCCAGCAGTGAAGGAGGTGTAGGGTCGTACGAGCAGTACTTC
cdr3_aa: CASSEGGVGSYEQYF
v_call: TRBV6-1
clone_size: -
j_call: TRBJ2-7
d_call: -

cdr3_nt: TGTGCCAGCAGTTTACTAAGAGAAAATCAGCCCCAGCATTTT
cdr3_aa: CASSLLRENQPQHF
v_call: TRBV27
clone_size: few
j_call: TRBJ1-5
d_call: -

cdr3_nt: TGTGCCAGCAGTTCACCGGGACAGGGAAATCAGCCCCAGCATTTT
cdr3_aa: CASSSPGQGNQPQHF
v_call: TRBV28
clone_size: many
j_call: TRBJ1-5
d_call: TRBD1

cdr3_nt: TGTGCCAGCAGTCCCCGTGGGGGGAATGGGGAGCTGTTTTTT
cdr3_aa: CASSPRGGNGELFF
v_call: TRBV6-2/TRBV6-3
clone_size: -
j_call: TRBJ2-2
d_call: -

cdr3_nt: TGTGCCAGCCGACGCCGGGACCTTACTAATGAAAAACTGTTTTTT
cdr3_aa: CASRRRDLTNEKLFF
v_call: TRBV19
clone_size: many
j_call: TRBJ1-4
d_call: -

cdr3_nt: TGTGCCAGCAGCTTAGTCGCTAGCTCGTCCACAGATACGCAGTATTTT
cdr3_aa: CASSLVASSSTDTQYF
v_call: TRBV7-9
clone_size: many
j_call: TRBJ2-3
d_call: -

cdr3_nt: TGTGCCAGCAGCTTTGCGCGGTCAGGGGGCGCTGGGGCCAACGTCCTGACTTTC
cdr3_aa: CASSFARSGGAGANVLTF
v_call: TRBV7-6
clone_size: -
j_call: TRBJ2-6
d_call: TRBD1

cdr3_nt: TGTGCCAGCAGCCCTCGTCAGGGGCCGGCCGGGGAGCTGTTTTTT
cdr3_aa: CASSPRQGPAGELFF
v_call: TRBV11-3
clone_size: few
j_call: TRBJ2-2
d_call: -

cdr3_nt: TGTGCCAGCAGTTATTTGGACAGGAGAAATTACAATGAGCAGTTCTTC
cdr3_aa: CASSYLDRRNYNEQFF
v_call: TRBV6-5
clone_size: -
j_call: TRBJ2-1
d_call: TRBD1

cdr3_nt: TGTGCCAGCAGCTTACCGAGGGGAGGGAGGTACCGAGGATACAATGAGCAGTTCTTC
cdr3_aa: CASSLPRGGRYRGYNEQFF
v_call: TRBV7-9
clone_size: -
j_call: TRBJ2-1
d_call: TRBD2

cdr3_nt: TGTGCCAGCAGCTTGTATATCAGCGACACTGAAGCTTTCTTT
cdr3_aa: CASSLYISDTEAFF
v_call: TRBV5-4
clone_size: few
j_call: TRBJ1-1
d_call: -

cdr3_nt: TGTGCCACCAGTGATTTAGACAGTGGGAATGAGCAGTTCTTC
cdr3_aa: CATSDLDSGNEQFF
v_call: TRBV24-1
clone_size: -
j_call: TRBJ2-1
d_call: -

cdr3_nt: TGTGCCAGCAGCCCCGTCTCTAGCACAGATACGCAGTATTTT
cdr3_aa: CASSPVSSTDTQYF
v_call: TRBV7-9
clone_size: few
j_call: TRBJ2-3
d_call: -

cdr3_nt: TGTGCCAGCTACGGCGGGGTCGCAGATACGCAGTATTTT
cdr3_aa: CASYGGVADTQYF
v_call: TRBV2
clone_size: -
j_call: TRBJ2-3
d_call: -

cdr3_nt: TGTGCCAGCATGACCGGGACACCGACCTTACACACTGAAGCTTTCTTT
cdr3_aa: CASMTGTPTLHTEAFF
v_call: TRBV6-6
clone_size: -
j_call: TRBJ1-1
d_call: -

cdr3_nt: TGTGCCAGCAGCTCATCCGACAGGGGCACCCCGGTTACGTACTTC
cdr3_aa: CASSSSDRGTPVTYF
v_call: TRBV6-5
clone_size: -
j_call: TRBJ2-7
d_call: TRBD1